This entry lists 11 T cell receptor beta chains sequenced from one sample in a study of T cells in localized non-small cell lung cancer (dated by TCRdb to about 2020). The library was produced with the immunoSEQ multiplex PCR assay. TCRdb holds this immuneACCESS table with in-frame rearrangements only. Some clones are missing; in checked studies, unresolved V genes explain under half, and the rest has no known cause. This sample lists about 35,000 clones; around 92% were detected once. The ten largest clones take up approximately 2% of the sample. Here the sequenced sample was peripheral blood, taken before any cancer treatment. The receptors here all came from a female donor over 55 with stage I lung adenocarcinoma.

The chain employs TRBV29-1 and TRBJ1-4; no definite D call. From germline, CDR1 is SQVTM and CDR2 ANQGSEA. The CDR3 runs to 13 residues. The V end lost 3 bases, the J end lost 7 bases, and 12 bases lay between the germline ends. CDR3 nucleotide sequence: TGCAGCGTTGAGACTGGGGAGGGTGAAAAACTGTTTTTT. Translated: CSVETGEGEKLFF.

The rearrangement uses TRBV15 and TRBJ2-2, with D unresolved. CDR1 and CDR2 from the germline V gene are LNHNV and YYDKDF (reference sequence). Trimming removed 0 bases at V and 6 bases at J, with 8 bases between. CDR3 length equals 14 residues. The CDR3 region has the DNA TGTGCCACCAGCAGAGATACGGTCCCCGGGGAGCTGTTTTTT. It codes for CATSRDTVPGELFF.

CDR3 sequence: CASSFILQGTYNSPLHF. DNA for the CDR3: TGTGCCAGCAGCTTCATCCTCCAGGGGACCTATAATTCACCCCTCCACTTT. V gene TRBV11-3 combines with J gene TRBJ1-6, with D maybe TRBD1 (6 bases). The CDR3 contains 17 residues. Germline assignment: CDR1 SGHNT and CDR2 YENEEA. V was clipped by 3 bases and J by 2 bases, with 14 bases between them.

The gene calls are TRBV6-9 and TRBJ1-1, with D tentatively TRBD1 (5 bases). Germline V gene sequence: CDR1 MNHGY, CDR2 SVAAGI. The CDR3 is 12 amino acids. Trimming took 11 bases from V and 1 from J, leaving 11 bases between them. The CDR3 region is CAGGGANTEAFF. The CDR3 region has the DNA TGTGCCGGCGGCGGGGCGAACACTGAAGCTTTCTTT.

This CDR3 reads CASSPEPQELDTQYF. The CDR3 region has the DNA TGTGCCAGCAGCCCTGAGCCCCAGGAATTAGATACGCAGTATTTT. The V gene is TRBV5-6, the J gene TRBJ2-3; D gene uncertain. Germline assignment: CDR1 SGHDT and CDR2 YYEEEE. This CDR3 spans 15 amino acids. The V gene lost 4 bases and the J gene lost 5 bases, with 17 bases spanning the gap.

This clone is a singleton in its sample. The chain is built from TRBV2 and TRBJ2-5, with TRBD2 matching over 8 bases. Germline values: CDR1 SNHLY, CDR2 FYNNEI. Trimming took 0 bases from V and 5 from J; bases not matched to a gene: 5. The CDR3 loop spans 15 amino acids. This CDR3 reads CASSEAGGALETQYF. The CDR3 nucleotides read TGTGCCAGCAGTGAAGCCGGGGGGGCCCTTGAGACCCAGTACTTC.

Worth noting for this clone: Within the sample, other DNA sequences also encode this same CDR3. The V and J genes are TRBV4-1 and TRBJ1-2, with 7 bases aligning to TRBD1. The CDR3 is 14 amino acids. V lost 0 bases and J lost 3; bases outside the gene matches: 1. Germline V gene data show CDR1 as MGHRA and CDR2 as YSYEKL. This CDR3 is CASSQDRGYYGYTF. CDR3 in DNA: TGCGCCAGCAGCCAAGACAGGGGGTACTATGGCTACACCTTC.

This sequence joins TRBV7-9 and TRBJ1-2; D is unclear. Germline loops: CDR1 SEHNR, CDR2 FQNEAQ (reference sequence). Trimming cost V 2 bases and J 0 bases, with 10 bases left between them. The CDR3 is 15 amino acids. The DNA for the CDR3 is TGTGCCAGCAGCTTATTCCAGGTCCCTAACTATGGCTACACCTTC. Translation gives CASSLFQVPNYGYTF.

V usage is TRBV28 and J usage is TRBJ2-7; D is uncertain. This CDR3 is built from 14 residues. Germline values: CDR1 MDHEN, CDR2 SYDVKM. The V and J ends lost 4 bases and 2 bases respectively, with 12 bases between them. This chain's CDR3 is CASSSRREPYEQYF. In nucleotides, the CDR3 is TGTGCCAGCAGTTCTCGTAGGGAACCCTACGAGCAGTACTTC.

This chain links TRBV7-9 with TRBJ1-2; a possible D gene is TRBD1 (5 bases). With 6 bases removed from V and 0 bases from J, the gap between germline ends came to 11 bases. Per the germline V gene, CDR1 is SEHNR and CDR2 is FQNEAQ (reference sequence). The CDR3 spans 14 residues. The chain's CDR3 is CASSLTDPNYGYTF. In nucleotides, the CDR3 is TGTGCCAGCAGTTTGACAGACCCTAACTATGGCTACACCTTC.

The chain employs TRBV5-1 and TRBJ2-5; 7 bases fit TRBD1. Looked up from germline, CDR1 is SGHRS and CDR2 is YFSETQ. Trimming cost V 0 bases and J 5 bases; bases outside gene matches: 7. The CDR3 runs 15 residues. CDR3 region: CASSLVGGPEETQYF. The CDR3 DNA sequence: TGCGCCAGCAGCTTGGTAGGGGGCCCGGAGGAGACCCAGTACTTC.